The T cell receptor beta chain under discussion was sequenced for a study of shared clonotypes between healthy human individuals. Genomic DNA came from tens of millions of PBMCs in unsorted samples. The table came from immunoSEQ multiplex PCR; TCRdb's copy has only in-frame clones and leaves some out. The sample holds about 500,000 clones; roughly three quarters are singletons and the top ten take 12%. Per germline, CDR1 SGHRS and CDR2 YFSETQ. This CDR3 has 14 residues. Losses at the gene ends were 4 bases for V and 5 bases for J; bases not matched to a gene: 5. As concerns this clone: Other DNA sequences of this sample code for an identical CDR3.

The sample taken for sequencing was PBMCs. The chain links TRBV5-1 to TRBJ2-5; TRBD2 matches 10 bases. The sequence was obtained from a woman between 35 and 50 years old in good health. Some clones in this sample may be carry-over from other donors' samples. The DNA for the CDR3 is TGCGCCAGCAGCAGTACTAGCGGGACCGAGACCCAGTACTTC. This sequence encodes CASSSTSGTETQYF.